Listed here are 15 T cell receptor beta chains from one sample, sequenced in a study of a mutant IDH1 vaccine in newly diagnosed glioma. TCRdb keeps only in-frame clones here, not all; method: immunoSEQ multiplex PCR. The table shows tens of thousands of clones, with more than 75% occurring only once. Specified time point: week 35, safety follow-up. The study gave 300 ug of mutant IDH1 20-mer peptide per vaccine dose, with topical imiquimod. These receptors are not linked to any known antigen. The sample was PBMCs, taken from a glioma patient whose treatment included an IDH1 peptide vaccine. Receptors originate from a woman aged 40 to 50 with glioma.

The chain couples TRBV10-3 to TRBJ2-7; D is unclear. Between the trimmed V and J ends, which lost 0 bases and 0 bases, there was a span of 6 bases. Germline V gives CDR1 ENHRY, CDR2 SYGVKD. This CDR3 is built from 14 residues. In DNA, the CDR3 is TGTGCCATCAGTGAGTCGACGACCTCCTACGAGCAGTACTTC. Protein: CAISESTTSYEQYF.

The chain employs TRBV7-8 and TRBJ2-5; D not certain. The CDR3 loop spans 14 amino acids. V shed 1 base and J shed 6 bases, with 12 bases lying between them. The germline CDR1 and CDR2 sequences are SGHVS and FQNEAQ. The CDR3 reads CASSLVGQIQTQYF. CDR3 DNA sequence: TGTGCCAGCAGCTTAGTCGGCCAGATACAGACCCAGTACTTC.

The rearrangement uses TRBV7-8 and TRBJ2-7; TRBD1 matches 7 bases. The CDR3 is 14 amino acids. Trimming at V came to 0 bases and at J to 4 bases, leaving 3 bases not matched to a gene. The germline V gene has CDR1 SGHVS and CDR2 FQNEAQ. CDR3 nucleotides: TGTGCCAGCAGCTTAGCCCAGGGACAGTACGAGCAGTACTTC. Translated, it gives CASSLAQGQYEQYF.

The chain joins TRBV5-1 to TRBJ1-4; D uncertain. The CDR3 runs to 12 residues. V was shortened by 0 bases and J by 7 bases, with 4 bases between the two germline ends. Germline V gene lookup returns CDR1 SGHRS and CDR2 YFSETQ. CDR3 coding DNA: TGCGCCAGCAGCTTGGATCGTGAAAAACTGTTTTTT. It specifies CASSLDREKLFF.

The chain combines TRBV5-1 with TRBJ1-1; possible D gene TRBD1, 5 bases. The CDR3 covers 16 residues. Germline CDR1 and CDR2: SGHRS and YFSETQ. V lost 2 bases and J lost 1, with 15 bases in between. DNA for the CDR3: TGCGCCAGCAGCTTTTCGCCGGGGGAGGGGAACACTGAAGCTTTCTTT. It is translated as CASSFSPGEGNTEAFF.

The rearrangement uses TRBV5-1 and TRBJ2-1; D is possibly TRBD2 (5 bases). V shed 4 bases and J shed 10 bases, with 9 bases lying between them. CDR3 length equals 11 residues. Germline lookup yields CDR1 SGHRS and CDR2 YFSETQ. CDR3 nucleotide sequence: TGCGCCAGCAGCCGAAGAGGGGAGCAGTTCTTC. Translating gives CASSRRGEQFF.

The rearrangement links TRBV7-2 to TRBJ1-1, with D unclear. CDR1 is SGHTA and CDR2 is FQGNSA in the germline V gene. The CDR3 runs 14 residues. The ends were cut back, 5 bases at V and 1 base at J, with 11 bases in the middle. This chain's CDR3 is CASSKESRNTEAFF. For the CDR3, the DNA is TGTGCCAGCAGCAAGGAAAGCCGGAACACTGAAGCTTTCTTT.

The V and J genes are TRBV18 and TRBJ2-5, with a tentative D call TRBD2 (5 bases). The CDR3 is 13 amino acids. The V gene lost 3 bases and the J gene lost 2 bases, with 7 bases spanning the gap. CDR1 is KGHSH, CDR2 LQKENI, per germline. The CDR3 nucleotides read TGTGCCAGCTCACCGAGAGGGCAAGAGACCCAGTACTTC. Translated: CASSPRGQETQYF. Drawing the rest from reference TRBV18 and TRBJ2-5, the complete variable domain is NAGVMQNPRHLVRRRGQEARLRCSPMKGHSHVYWYRQLPEEGLKFMVYLQKENIIDESGMPKERFSAEFPKEGPSILRIQQVVRGDSAAYFCASSPRGQETQYFGPGTRLLVL.

The chain joins TRBV30 to TRBJ2-7; maybe TRBD2 (6 bases). The CDR3 spans 13 residues. The germline V gene has CDR1 GTSNPN and CDR2 SVGIG (reference sequence). Trimming removed 0 bases from V and 3 bases from J, with 9 bases in between. DNA of the CDR3: TGTGCCTGGAGTGTCCGGGGACTCTACGAGCAGTACTTC. It translates to CAWSVRGLYEQYF.

This clone was found a few times. The rearrangement joins TRBV7-8 to TRBJ1-5; D may be TRBD1 (5 bases). The germline gives CDR1 SGHVS, CDR2 FQNEAQ. Trimming pared 4 bases from V and 1 base from J, leaving 5 bases between. The CDR3 spans 13 residues. This chain's CDR3 is CASSWDSNQPQHF. For the CDR3, the DNA is TGTGCCAGCAGCTGGGACAGCAATCAGCCCCAGCATTTT.

The CDR3 nucleotides are TGCGCCAGCAGCGTGACGGGATTTCGGGCTTTCTTT. Amino acid sequence: CASSVTGFRAFF. The V and J genes are TRBV5-1 and TRBJ1-1; D uncertain. V lost 4 bases and J 11 bases, leaving 15 bases between the germline ends. Germline CDR1 SGHRS, CDR2 YFSETQ. The CDR3 spans 12 residues.

The rearrangement links TRBV5-6 to TRBJ1-4, with a tentative D call TRBD1 (6 bases). The CDR3 spans 17 residues. In germline, CDR1 is SGHDT, CDR2 YYEEEE. The ends were cut back, 6 bases at V and 2 bases at J, with 20 bases in the middle. This chain's CDR3 is CASTLRGRGFTNEKLFF. CDR3 nucleotide sequence: TGTGCCAGCACTTTACGGGGCAGGGGATTTACTAATGAAAAACTGTTTTTT.

The J gene is TRBJ2-7, the V gene TRBV5-1, with 9 positions matching TRBD1. Germline V gives CDR1 SGHRS, CDR2 YFSETQ. The length of the CDR3 is 13 residues. After removal of 4 bases from V and 3 bases from J, the junction contained 2 bases not matched to a gene. The CDR3 protein is CASSAGQGYEQYF. CDR3 nucleotide sequence: TGCGCCAGCAGCGCGGGACAGGGCTACGAGCAGTACTTC. Combining the CDR3 with reference TRBV5-1 and TRBJ2-7 gives the whole variable domain KAGVTQTPRYLIKTRGQQVTLSCSPISGHRSVSWYQQTPGQGLQFLFEYFSETQRNKGNFPGRFSGRQFSNSRSEMNVSTLELGDSALYLCASSAGQGYEQYFGPGTRLTVT.

This chain links TRBV7-2 with TRBJ1-1; D possibly corresponds to TRBD1 (6 bases). This CDR3 is 14 amino acids long. Germline CDR1 is SGHTA and CDR2 is FQGNSA. V was pared by 5 bases and J by 5 bases, with 15 bases between. The CDR3 here is CASSEITGLTEAFF. Here the CDR3 DNA reads TGTGCCAGCAGCGAGATTACAGGGTTAACTGAAGCTTTCTTT.

The V call is TRBV7-9, the J call TRBJ2-1; 12 bases are shared with TRBD2. J was trimmed by 7 bases and V by 1 base; bases with no gene match: 2. CDR1 SEHNR and CDR2 FQNEAQ come from the germline V gene (reference sequence). The CDR3 loop spans 15 amino acids. The CDR3 DNA reads TGTGCCAGCAGCTTAGGACTAGCGGGAGAGAATGAGCAGTTCTTC. Its protein product is CASSLGLAGENEQFF.